These T cell receptor beta chains were read from a single sample in a study of blood T cell repertoires in COVID-19. Measured with immunoSEQ multiplex PCR; TCRdb has only the in-frame clones, and not every one. The top ten clones hold approximately 9% of a sample with 85,000 to 100,000 clones, over 60% of them seen once. The sequenced sample was peripheral blood. All receptors come from a man aged 45 to 65 who had recovered from COVID-19. Both conserved end residues are part of each CDR3. A D gene is named only where the DNA matches it firmly. Rows may omit the clone size; those that give it use once, few, many or a size class.

d_gene: TRBD1
v_gene: TRBV4-1
abundance: .
j_gene: TRBJ1-2
CDR3aa: CASSQDLRGQMGYGYTF
CDR3nt: TGCGCCAGCAGCCAAGATTTAAGGGGACAGATGGGCTATGGCTACACCTTC

d_gene: TRBD2
v_gene: TRBV19
abundance: .
j_gene: TRBJ2-2
CDR3aa: CASRPGLAGGNTGELFF
CDR3nt: TGTGCCAGTAGGCCGGGACTAGCGGGAGGGAACACCGGGGAGCTGTTTTTT

d_gene: .
v_gene: TRBV18
abundance: .
j_gene: TRBJ2-1
CDR3aa: CASSPPRGTTYNEQFF
CDR3nt: TGTGCCAGCTCACCACCGCGGGGAACCACCTACAATGAGCAGTTCTTC

d_gene: .
v_gene: TRBV3-1/TRBV3-2
abundance: .
j_gene: TRBJ1-1
CDR3aa: CASSSVNTEAFF
CDR3nt: TGTGCCAGCAGCTCTGTCAACACTGAAGCTTTCTTT

d_gene: .
v_gene: TRBV7-3
abundance: .
j_gene: TRBJ2-6
CDR3aa: CASSPGGRLYSGANVLTF
CDR3nt: TGTGCCAGCAGCCCAGGAGGGAGACTCTACTCTGGGGCCAACGTCCTGACTTTC

d_gene: .
v_gene: TRBV7-2
abundance: few
j_gene: TRBJ1-1
CDR3aa: CASSPLGGVNTEAFF
CDR3nt: TGTGCCAGCAGCCCCCTTGGAGGGGTGAACACTGAAGCTTTCTTT

d_gene: .
v_gene: TRBV5-5
abundance: .
j_gene: TRBJ2-7
CDR3aa: CASSFAGSSYEQYF
CDR3nt: TGTGCCAGCAGCTTCGCAGGTAGTTCCTACGAGCAGTACTTC

d_gene: .
v_gene: TRBV30
abundance: .
j_gene: TRBJ1-4
CDR3aa: CAWTIREGSVGKLFF
CDR3nt: TGTGCCTGGACTATCAGGGAGGGAAGCGTGGGAAAACTGTTTTTT

d_gene: TRBD1
v_gene: TRBV19
abundance: .
j_gene: TRBJ2-7
CDR3aa: CASSIGTGGGYEQYF
CDR3nt: TGTGCCAGTAGTATCGGGACAGGGGGAGGCTACGAGCAGTACTTC

d_gene: .
v_gene: TRBV7-6
abundance: .
j_gene: TRBJ1-1
CDR3aa: CASSLVNPGKNTEAFF
CDR3nt: TGTGCCAGCAGCTTAGTAAACCCGGGGAAGAACACTGAAGCTTTCTTT

d_gene: .
v_gene: TRBV4-2
abundance: .
j_gene: TRBJ2-6
CDR3aa: CASSQEYRTGRSGANVLTF
CDR3nt: TGTGCCAGCAGCCAAGAGTACAGGACCGGACGCTCTGGGGCCAACGTCCTGACTTTC

d_gene: .
v_gene: TRBV4-2
abundance: .
j_gene: TRBJ2-2
CDR3aa: CASTRQGWGGTGELFF
CDR3nt: TGTGCCAGCACCCGACAGGGTTGGGGAGGCACCGGGGAGCTGTTTTTT

d_gene: .
v_gene: TRBV19
abundance: .
j_gene: TRBJ1-2
CDR3aa: CASSMVLWQGINYGYTF
CDR3nt: TGTGCCAGTAGTATGGTGCTCTGGCAGGGAATTAACTATGGCTACACCTTC

d_gene: .
v_gene: TRBV10-2
abundance: .
j_gene: TRBJ1-1
CDR3aa: CASSDTGYTEAFF
CDR3nt: TGCGCCAGCAGTGATACAGGGTACACTGAAGCTTTCTTT

d_gene: .
v_gene: TRBV9
abundance: few
j_gene: TRBJ1-1
CDR3aa: CASSVDTLNTEAFF
CDR3nt: TGTGCCAGCAGCGTGGACACTCTGAACACTGAAGCTTTCTTT

d_gene: TRBD1
v_gene: TRBV16
abundance: .
j_gene: TRBJ1-5
CDR3aa: CASSRQGLSNQPQHF
CDR3nt: TGTGCCAGCAGCCGACAGGGACTTAGCAATCAGCCCCAGCATTTT

d_gene: .
v_gene: TRBV9
abundance: .
j_gene: TRBJ1-1
CDR3aa: CASSAVQDTEAFF
CDR3nt: TGTGCCAGCAGCGCAGTTCAAGATACTGAAGCTTTCTTT

d_gene: .
v_gene: TRBV10-3
abundance: .
j_gene: TRBJ2-1
CDR3aa: CAIAGTLHNEQFF
CDR3nt: TGTGCCATCGCCGGGACACTTCACAATGAGCAGTTCTTC

d_gene: .
v_gene: TRBV7-9
abundance: .
j_gene: TRBJ1-2
CDR3aa: CASTTSGTRGGYTF
CDR3nt: TGTGCCAGCACCACCTCCGGGACAAGGGGTGGCTACACCTTC